This T cell receptor (beta chain) was identified in a study of T cells in Graves' hyperthyroidism and ophthalmopathy. This clonotype has at least ten counts. The source material, RNA transcripts, was used to amplify TCR beta CDR3 regions. An initial round of RT-PCR targeting the TCR CDR3 relied on the HTBI primer set. TCRdb passed the multiplex PCR reads through MiXCR, listing each CDR3 protein once. The table lists 250,000 to 300,000 distinct CDR3 sequences, roughly 15% of them singletons. This TCR was sampled from a woman aged 40 to 50 with Graves' hyperthyroidism that later progressed to Graves' ophthalmopathy. Sequenced material: blood.

Here the CDR3 DNA reads TGTGCCAGCAGTCCGGGACTAGCGGGAGCTTTATACGAGCAGTACTTC. Translating gives CASSPGLAGALYEQYF. The chain combines TRBV3-1 with TRBJ2-7; 14 bases line up with TRBD2. Germline trimming cut 6 bases from V and 4 bases from J; bases unmatched to any gene: 8. Germline assignment: CDR1 LGHDT and CDR2 YNNKEL (reference sequence). The CDR3 extends over 16 amino acids.